Below are 17 T cell receptor beta chains sequenced from a single sample in a study of blood T cell repertoires in COVID-19. This table comes from immunoSEQ multiplex PCR, and its TCRdb copy is limited to in-frame clones, with some not included. The sample comprises 50,000 or so clones, about 83% of which are singletons, and over 15% rests with the top ten. The specimen sequenced was peripheral blood. Source of these receptors: a man between 35 and 55 years old with acute or convalescent COVID-19.

The genes are TRBV4-1 and TRBJ2-1, with 9 nucleotides matching TRBD2. V gave up 0 bases and J gave up 8 bases; unmatched junction bases: 11. The CDR3 covers 17 residues. From germline, CDR1 is MGHRA and CDR2 YSYEKL. The CDR3 is CASSQDRASGARDEQFF. CDR3 in DNA: TGCGCCAGCAGCCAAGATCGCGCTAGCGGGGCCCGGGATGAGCAGTTCTTC.

The genes are TRBV7-9 and TRBJ1-1; TRBD1 aligns across 8 bases. This CDR3 has 15 amino acids. Germline lookup yields CDR1 SEHNR and CDR2 FQNEAQ (reference sequence). The junction had 5 bases not matched to a gene; V was cut back by 1 base and J by 4 bases. This CDR3 is CASSLGTGGITEAFF. In nucleotides, the CDR3 is TGTGCCAGCAGCTTAGGCACAGGGGGGATCACTGAAGCTTTCTTT.

This rearrangement joins TRBV19 to TRBJ1-1; D perhaps matches TRBD1 (6 bases). V was clipped by 7 bases and J by 4 bases, with 13 bases between them. This CDR3 comprises 13 residues. The germline V gene has CDR1 LNHDA and CDR2 SQIVND (reference sequence). The CDR3, as DNA: TGTGCCAGTAAGAACAGGGCAGGCACTGAAGCTTTCTTT. Amino acid sequence: CASKNRAGTEAFF.

The chain carries TRBV3-1 (or the pseudogene TRBV3-2) and TRBJ2-3; no definite D call. Trimming shortened V by 3 bases and J by 1 base, and 8 bases separated the two germline ends. This CDR3 has 14 amino acids. Germline CDR1 is LGHDT and CDR2 is YNNKEL (reference sequence). DNA of the CDR3: TGTGCCAGCAGCCAGAACCCAGGCACAGATACGCAGTATTTT. Translated, it gives CASSQNPGTDTQYF.

This clone has only a few counts. The rearrangement joins TRBV7-6 to TRBJ1-4; weak D call: TRBD1 (5 bases). The CDR3 loop spans 15 amino acids. Trimming removed 5 bases at V and 5 bases at J, with 15 bases between. CDR1 is SGHVS and CDR2 is FNYEAQ in the germline V gene. CDR3 loop: CASSRAWGVNEKLFF. In DNA, the CDR3 is TGTGCCAGCAGCCGCGCGTGGGGGGTGAATGAAAAACTGTTTTTT.

The chain is built from TRBV24-1 and TRBJ2-3; D remains unclear. CDR1 and CDR2 from the germline V gene are KGHDR and SFDVKD. V was cut by 9 bases and J by 4 bases, with 10 bases left in between. The length of the CDR3 is 12 residues. This CDR3 reads CATAPGPDTQYF. CDR3 in DNA: TGTGCCACCGCCCCGGGTCCAGATACGCAGTATTTT.

The V gene is TRBV19, the J gene TRBJ1-2; weak D call: TRBD1 (5 bases). The ends were cut back, 8 bases at V and 0 bases at J, with 7 bases in the middle. CDR3 length: 12 residues. Germline V gene sequence: CDR1 LNHDA, CDR2 SQIVND (reference sequence). The DNA for the CDR3 is TGTGCCAGTTCCAGGGCTAACTATGGCTACACCTTC. This gives the protein CASSRANYGYTF.

J is TRBJ2-5 and V is TRBV9, with a possible D match to TRBD1 (5 bases). Germline loops: CDR1 SGDLS, CDR2 YYNGEE. Trimming stripped 0 bases from V and 4 bases from J, with 10 bases between. The CDR3 has 14 amino acids. The CDR3 is CASSVARGRETQYF. CDR3 bases: TGTGCCAGCAGCGTAGCTAGGGGCCGAGAGACCCAGTACTTC.

The chain is built from TRBV2 and TRBJ2-6; TRBD1 is a possible D gene (5 bases). The V gene's germline CDR1 is SNHLY and CDR2 FYNNEI. This CDR3 is 17 amino acids long. Trimming stripped 4 bases from V and 0 bases from J, with 13 bases between. The CDR3 DNA follows: TGTGCCAGCAGTGGGACACTTAAAAGCTCTGGGGCCAACGTCCTGACTTTC. Translation gives CASSGTLKSSGANVLTF.

This clone was found once. The chain employs TRBV4-2 and TRBJ2-1, with D possibly matching TRBD1 (6 bases). V gave up 1 base and J gave up 8 bases, with 15 bases separating them. The CDR3 extends over 15 amino acids. Per germline, CDR1 LGHNA and CDR2 YNFKEQ. This CDR3 reads CASSQGDRNADEQFF. The CDR3 DNA sequence: TGTGCCAGCAGCCAAGGAGACAGGAATGCCGATGAGCAGTTCTTC.

The V gene is TRBV9, the J gene TRBJ2-1; D might be TRBD2 (6 bases). Germline V gene sequence: CDR1 SGDLS, CDR2 YYNGEE. The length of the CDR3 is 15 residues. V lost 2 bases to trimming and J lost 4 bases, with 13 bases between them. The CDR3 protein is CASSVRDSRYNEQFF. For the CDR3, the DNA is TGTGCCAGCAGCGTTCGGGACTCGAGGTACAATGAGCAGTTCTTC.

This clone has at least ten counts. The gene calls are TRBV28 and TRBJ1-5; D unclear. This CDR3 has 15 residues. In germline, CDR1 is MDHEN, CDR2 SYDVKM. V lost 6 bases, J lost 2 bases, and 14 bases lay in between. CDR3 sequence (DNA): TGTGCCAGCAGCCGGACTGGTTTTGGCAATCAGCCCCAGCATTTT. Translated: CASSRTGFGNQPQHF.

The chain links TRBV7-8 to TRBJ2-7; the D is unclear. This CDR3 is built from 13 residues. The germline CDR1 and CDR2 sequences are SGHVS and FQNEAQ. V was shortened by 1 base and J by 3 bases, with 7 bases between the two germline ends. The CDR3 coding sequence is TGTGCCAGCAGCTTAGTAGCTTACTACGAGCAGTACGTC. This gives the protein CASSLVAYYEQYV.

V is TRBV7-6 and J is TRBJ2-1; TRBD2 matches at 11 bases. Unmatched junction bases numbered 4, after V lost 5 bases and J lost 4 bases. The CDR3 has 15 amino acids. Germline CDR1 reads SGHVS; CDR2 reads FNYEAQ. CDR3 protein: CASSLGTSGYNEQFF. The CDR3 nucleotides read TGTGCCAGCAGCCTAGGGACTAGCGGATACAATGAGCAGTTCTTC.

The chain employs TRBV5-1 and TRBJ2-5, with D perhaps TRBD2 (7 bases). Germline CDR1 and CDR2: SGHRS and YFSETQ. The V end lost 1 base, the J end lost 5 bases, and 18 bases lay between the germline ends. The CDR3 covers 16 residues. CDR3 sequence reads: CASSLTAPKGGETQYF. CDR3 bases: TGCGCCAGCAGCTTGACAGCACCTAAGGGGGGGGAGACCCAGTACTTC. The variable domain in full, completed from reference TRBV5-1 and TRBJ2-5, reads KAGVTQTPRYLIKTRGQQVTLSCSPISGHRSVSWYQQTPGQGLQFLFEYFSETQRNKGNFPGRFSGRQFSNSRSEMNVSTLELGDSALYLCASSLTAPKGGETQYFGPGTRLLVL.

The chain uses TRBV5-1 and TRBJ2-3, with 13 bases lining up with TRBD2. Germline loops: CDR1 SGHRS, CDR2 YFSETQ. The trim removed 7 bases at V and 4 bases at J, leaving 6 bases unmatched. This CDR3 region has 15 residues. CDR3 residues: CASSTSGGVADTQYF. DNA of the CDR3: TGCGCCAGCTCTACTAGCGGGGGGGTAGCAGATACGCAGTATTTT.

The J gene is TRBJ1-1, the V gene TRBV7-9; D perhaps matches TRBD1 (6 bases). The V gene lost 1 base and the J gene lost 4 bases, with 13 bases spanning the gap. Germline loops: CDR1 SEHNR, CDR2 FQNEAQ (reference sequence). The CDR3 consists of 15 residues. CDR3 in DNA: TGTGCCAGCAGCTTAGTAGCAGGGGCATCCACTGAAGCTTTCTTT. This codes for CASSLVAGASTEAFF.